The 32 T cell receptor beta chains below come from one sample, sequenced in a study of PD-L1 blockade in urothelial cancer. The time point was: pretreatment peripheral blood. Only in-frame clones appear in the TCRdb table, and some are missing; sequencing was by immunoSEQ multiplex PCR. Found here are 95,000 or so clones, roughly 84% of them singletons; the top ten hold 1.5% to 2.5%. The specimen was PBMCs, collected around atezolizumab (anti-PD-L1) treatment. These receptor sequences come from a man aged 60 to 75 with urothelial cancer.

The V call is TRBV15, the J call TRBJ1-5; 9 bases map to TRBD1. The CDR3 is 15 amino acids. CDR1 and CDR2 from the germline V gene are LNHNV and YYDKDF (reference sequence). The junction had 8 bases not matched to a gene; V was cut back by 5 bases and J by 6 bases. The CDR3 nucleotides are TGTGCCACCAGCTATTTGGACAGGGGAATTCAGCCCCAGCATTTT. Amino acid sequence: CATSYLDRGIQPQHF.

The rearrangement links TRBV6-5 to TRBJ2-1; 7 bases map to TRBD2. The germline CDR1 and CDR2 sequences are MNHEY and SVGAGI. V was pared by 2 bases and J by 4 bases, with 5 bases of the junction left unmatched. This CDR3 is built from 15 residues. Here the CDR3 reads CASSYGAGPYNEQFF. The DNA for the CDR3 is TGTGCCAGCAGTTACGGAGCGGGGCCGTACAATGAGCAGTTCTTC.

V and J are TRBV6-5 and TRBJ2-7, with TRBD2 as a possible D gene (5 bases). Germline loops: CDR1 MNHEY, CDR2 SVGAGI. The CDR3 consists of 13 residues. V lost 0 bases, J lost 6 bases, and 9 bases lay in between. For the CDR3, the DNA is TGTGCCAGCAGTTACTCCCAGGACTCCGAGCAGTACTTC. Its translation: CASSYSQDSEQYF.

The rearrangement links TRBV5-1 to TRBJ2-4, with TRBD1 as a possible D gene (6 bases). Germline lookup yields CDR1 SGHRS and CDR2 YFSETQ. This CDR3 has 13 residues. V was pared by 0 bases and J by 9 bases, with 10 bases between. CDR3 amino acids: CASSLAGESIQYF. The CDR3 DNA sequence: TGCGCCAGCAGCTTGGCAGGGGAATCCATTCAGTACTTC.

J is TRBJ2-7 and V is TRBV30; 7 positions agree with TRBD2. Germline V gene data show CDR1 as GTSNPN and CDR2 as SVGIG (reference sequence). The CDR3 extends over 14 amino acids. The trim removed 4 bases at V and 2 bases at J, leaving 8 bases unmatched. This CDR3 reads CAWNPGLDPYEQYF. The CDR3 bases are TGTGCCTGGAACCCCGGACTAGACCCCTACGAGCAGTACTTC.

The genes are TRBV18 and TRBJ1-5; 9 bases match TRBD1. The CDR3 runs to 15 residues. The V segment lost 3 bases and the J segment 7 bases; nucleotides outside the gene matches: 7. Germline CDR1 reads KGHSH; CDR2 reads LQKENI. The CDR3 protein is CASSPGQGTGQPQHF. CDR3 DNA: TGTGCCAGCTCACCGGGACAGGGAACAGGGCAGCCCCAGCATTTT.

This chain's CDR3 is CASSLGGLGTEAFF. Here the CDR3 DNA reads TGTGCCAGCAGTCTAGGGGGCCTGGGTACTGAAGCTTTCTTT. This sequence joins TRBV28 and TRBJ1-1, with 7 bases lining up with TRBD1. There are 14 residues in the CDR3. The germline V gene encodes CDR1 MDHEN and CDR2 SYDVKM. With 5 bases clipped from V and 5 bases from J, the junction kept 8 bases outside the gene matches. Full variable domain (remainder filled in from reference TRBV28 and TRBJ1-1): DVKVTQSSRYLVKRTGEKVFLECVQDMDHENMFWYRQDPGLGLRLIYFSYDVKMKEKGDIPEGYSVSREKKERFSLILESASTNQTSMYLCASSLGGLGTEAFFGQGTRLTVV.

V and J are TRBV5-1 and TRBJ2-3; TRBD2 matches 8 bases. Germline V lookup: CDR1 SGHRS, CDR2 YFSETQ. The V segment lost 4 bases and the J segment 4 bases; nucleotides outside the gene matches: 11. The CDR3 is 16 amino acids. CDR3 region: CASSRALAGLADTQYF. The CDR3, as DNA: TGCGCCAGCAGCCGCGCATTAGCGGGGCTCGCAGATACGCAGTATTTT.

CDR3 sequence: CASSYSMRSSGNTIYF. The CDR3 nucleotides are TGTGCCAGCAGTTACTCGATGCGGAGCTCTGGAAACACCATATATTTT. The chain is built from TRBV6-5 and TRBJ1-3; D unclear. The CDR3 covers 16 residues. V lost 0 bases, J lost 0 bases, and 9 bases lay in between. Germline CDR1 MNHEY, CDR2 SVGAGI.

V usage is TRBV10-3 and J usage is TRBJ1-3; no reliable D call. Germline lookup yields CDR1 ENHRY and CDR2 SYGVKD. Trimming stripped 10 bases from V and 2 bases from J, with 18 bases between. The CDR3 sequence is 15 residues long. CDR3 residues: CATERGWKAGNTIYF. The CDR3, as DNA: TGTGCCACCGAGAGAGGGTGGAAAGCTGGAAACACCATATATTTT.

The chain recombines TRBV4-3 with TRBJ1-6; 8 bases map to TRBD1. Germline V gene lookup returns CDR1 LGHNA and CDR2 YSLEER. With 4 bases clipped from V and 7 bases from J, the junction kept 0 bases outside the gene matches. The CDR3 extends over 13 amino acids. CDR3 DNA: TGCGCCAGCAGCCGGGACAGGAATTCACCCCTCCACTTT. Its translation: CASSRDRNSPLHF.

CDR3 residues: CASSFSQFDTGELFF. The DNA for the CDR3 is TGTGCCAGCAGCTTTTCCCAGTTTGACACCGGGGAGCTGTTTTTT. V is TRBV7-9 and J is TRBJ2-2, with unresolved D. V was cut by 3 bases and J by 3 bases, with 11 bases left in between. The CDR3 totals 15 residues. Germline lookup yields CDR1 SEHNR and CDR2 FQNEAQ (reference sequence).

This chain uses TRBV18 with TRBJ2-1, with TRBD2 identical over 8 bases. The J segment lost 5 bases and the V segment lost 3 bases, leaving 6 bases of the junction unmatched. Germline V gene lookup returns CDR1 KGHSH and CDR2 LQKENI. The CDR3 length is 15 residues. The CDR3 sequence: CASSPGLAPHNEQFF. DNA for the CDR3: TGTGCCAGCTCACCTGGACTAGCTCCTCACAATGAGCAGTTCTTC.

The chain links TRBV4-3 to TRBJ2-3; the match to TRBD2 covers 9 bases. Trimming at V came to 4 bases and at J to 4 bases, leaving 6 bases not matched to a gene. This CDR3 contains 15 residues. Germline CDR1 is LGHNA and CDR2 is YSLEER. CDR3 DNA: TGCGCCAGCAGCCTTGGCGGGACTAGCCCAGATACGCAGTATTTT. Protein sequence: CASSLGGTSPDTQYF.

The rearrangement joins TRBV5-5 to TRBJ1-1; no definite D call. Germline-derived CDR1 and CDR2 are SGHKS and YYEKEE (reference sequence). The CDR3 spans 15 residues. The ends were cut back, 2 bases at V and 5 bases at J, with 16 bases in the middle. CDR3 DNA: TGTGCCAGCAGCTTTGTTGCGTTCGGTCTGACTGAAGCTTTCTTT. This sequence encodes CASSFVAFGLTEAFF. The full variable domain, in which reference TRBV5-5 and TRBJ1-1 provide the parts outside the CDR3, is DAGVTQSPTHLIKTRGQQVTLRCSPISGHKSVSWYQQVLGQGPQFIFQYYEKEERGRGNFPDRFSARQFPNYSSELNVNALLLGDSALYLCASSFVAFGLTEAFFGQGTRLTVV.

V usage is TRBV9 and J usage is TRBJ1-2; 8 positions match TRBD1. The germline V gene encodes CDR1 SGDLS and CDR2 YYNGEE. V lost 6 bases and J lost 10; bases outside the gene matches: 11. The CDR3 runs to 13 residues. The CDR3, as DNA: TGTGCCAGCACCGTGGGACAGGATGAGACCTACACCTTC. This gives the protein CASTVGQDETYTF.

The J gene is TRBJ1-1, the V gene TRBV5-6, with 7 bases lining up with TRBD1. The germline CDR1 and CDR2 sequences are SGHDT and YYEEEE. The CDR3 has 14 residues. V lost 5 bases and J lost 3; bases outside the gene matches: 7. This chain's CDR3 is CASSSPGGDTEAFF. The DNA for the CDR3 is TGTGCCAGCAGTTCCCCAGGGGGAGACACTGAAGCTTTCTTT.

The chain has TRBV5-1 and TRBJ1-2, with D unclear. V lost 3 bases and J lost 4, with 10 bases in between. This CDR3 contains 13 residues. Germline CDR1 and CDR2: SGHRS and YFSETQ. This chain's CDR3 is CASSYSEGYGYTF. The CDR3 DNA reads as TGCGCCAGCAGCTACTCCGAGGGCTATGGCTACACCTTC.

In nucleotides, the CDR3 is TGTGCCAGCAGTCAGCGGCAGGGGGCCTACAATGAGCAGTTCTTC. This encodes CASSQRQGAYNEQFF. The rearrangement joins TRBV27 to TRBJ2-1, with 7 nucleotides matching TRBD1. Germline CDR1 reads MNHEY; CDR2 reads SMNVEV (reference sequence). Losses at the gene ends were 5 bases for V and 2 bases for J; bases not matched to a gene: 6. The CDR3 is made up of 15 amino acids.

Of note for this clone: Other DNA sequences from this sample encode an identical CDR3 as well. This chain's CDR3 is CASSLGTGGNEKLFF. The CDR3 DNA sequence: TGCGCCAGCAGCTTGGGGACAGGGGGTAATGAAAAACTGTTTTTT. The chain combines TRBV5-1 with TRBJ1-4; 10 bases line up with TRBD1. V shed 0 bases, J shed 4 bases, and the junction held 0 bases outside the gene matches. Per the germline V gene, CDR1 is SGHRS and CDR2 is YFSETQ. The length of the CDR3 is 15 residues.

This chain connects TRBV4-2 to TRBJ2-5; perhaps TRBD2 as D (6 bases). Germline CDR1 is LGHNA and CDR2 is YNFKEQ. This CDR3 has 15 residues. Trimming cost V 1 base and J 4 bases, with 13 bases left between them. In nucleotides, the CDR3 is TGTGCCAGCAGCCAAGTTTTCGGGAGCGGAGAGACCCAGTACTTC. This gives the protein CASSQVFGSGETQYF.

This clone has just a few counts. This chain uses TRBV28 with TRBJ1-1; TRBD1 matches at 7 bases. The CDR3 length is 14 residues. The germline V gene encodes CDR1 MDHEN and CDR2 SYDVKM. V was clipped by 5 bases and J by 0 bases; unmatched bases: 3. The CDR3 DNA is TGTGCCAGCAGTAAGGGACAGCTGAACACTGAAGCTTTCTTT. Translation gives CASSKGQLNTEAFF. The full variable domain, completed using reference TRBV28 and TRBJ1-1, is DVKVTQSSRYLVKRTGEKVFLECVQDMDHENMFWYRQDPGLGLRLIYFSYDVKMKEKGDIPEGYSVSREKKERFSLILESASTNQTSMYLCASSKGQLNTEAFFGQGTRLTVV.

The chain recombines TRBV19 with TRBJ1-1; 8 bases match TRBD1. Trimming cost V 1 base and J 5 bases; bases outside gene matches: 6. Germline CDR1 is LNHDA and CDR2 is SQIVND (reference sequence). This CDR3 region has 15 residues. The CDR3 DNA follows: TGTGCCAGTAGTATAGGGAGACAGGGGTGGACTGAAGCTTTCTTT. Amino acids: CASSIGRQGWTEAFF.

The CDR3 reads CASSLDGAGGPDTQYF. In DNA, the CDR3 is TGCGCCAGCAGCTTGGACGGAGCGGGGGGTCCAGATACGCAGTATTTT. The chain carries TRBV5-1 and TRBJ2-3; 9 bases fit TRBD2. This CDR3 is 16 amino acids long. CDR1 SGHRS and CDR2 YFSETQ come from the germline V gene. The V gene end was trimmed by 0 bases and the J gene end by 4 bases; junction bases not matched to a gene: 6.

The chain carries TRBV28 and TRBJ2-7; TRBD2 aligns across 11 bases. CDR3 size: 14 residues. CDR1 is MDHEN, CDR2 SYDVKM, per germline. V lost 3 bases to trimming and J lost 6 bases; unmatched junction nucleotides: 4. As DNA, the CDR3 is TGTGCCAGCAGTTTTGAGACTAGCGGGATCGAGCAGTACTTC. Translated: CASSFETSGIEQYF.

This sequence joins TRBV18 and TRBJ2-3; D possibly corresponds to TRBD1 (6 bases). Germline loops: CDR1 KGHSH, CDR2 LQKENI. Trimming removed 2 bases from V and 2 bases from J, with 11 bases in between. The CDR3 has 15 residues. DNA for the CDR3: TGTGCCAGCTCACCAGTGGGGGCGGTCACAGATACGCAGTATTTT. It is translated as CASSPVGAVTDTQYF.

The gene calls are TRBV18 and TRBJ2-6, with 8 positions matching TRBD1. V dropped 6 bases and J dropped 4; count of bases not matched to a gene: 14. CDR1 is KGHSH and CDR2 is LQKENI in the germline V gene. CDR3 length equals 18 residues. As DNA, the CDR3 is TGTGCCAGCTCCTCCGGGACAGGTGCCTCAGGGGGGGCCAACGTCCTGACTTTC. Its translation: CASSSGTGASGGANVLTF.

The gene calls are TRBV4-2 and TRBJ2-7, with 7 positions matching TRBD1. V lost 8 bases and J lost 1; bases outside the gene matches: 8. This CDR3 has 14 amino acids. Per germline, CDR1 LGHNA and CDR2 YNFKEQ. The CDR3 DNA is TGTGCCAGCGCAGGGGGTCTTGGTTCCTACGAGCAGTACTTC. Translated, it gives CASAGGLGSYEQYF.

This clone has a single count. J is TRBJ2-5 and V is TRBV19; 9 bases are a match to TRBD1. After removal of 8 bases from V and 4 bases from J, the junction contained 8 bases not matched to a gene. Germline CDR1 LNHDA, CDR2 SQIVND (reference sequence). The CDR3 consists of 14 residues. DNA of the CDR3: TGTGCCAGTGACCCCGGACAGGGGATAGAGACCCAGTACTTC. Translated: CASDPGQGIETQYF.

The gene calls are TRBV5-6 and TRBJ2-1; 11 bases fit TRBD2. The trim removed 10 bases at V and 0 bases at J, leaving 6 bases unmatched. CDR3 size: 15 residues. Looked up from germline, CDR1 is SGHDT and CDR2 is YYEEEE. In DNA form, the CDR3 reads TGTGCCCTCTCAACTAGCGGGAGCTCCTACAATGAGCAGTTCTTC. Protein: CALSTSGSSYNEQFF.

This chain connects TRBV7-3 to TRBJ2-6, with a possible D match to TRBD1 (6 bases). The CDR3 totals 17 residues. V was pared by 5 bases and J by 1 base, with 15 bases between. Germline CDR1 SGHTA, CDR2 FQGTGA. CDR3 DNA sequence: TGTGCCAGCAGCCCCGGGACAATTAAGTCTGGGGCCAACGTCCTGACTTTC. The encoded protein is CASSPGTIKSGANVLTF.

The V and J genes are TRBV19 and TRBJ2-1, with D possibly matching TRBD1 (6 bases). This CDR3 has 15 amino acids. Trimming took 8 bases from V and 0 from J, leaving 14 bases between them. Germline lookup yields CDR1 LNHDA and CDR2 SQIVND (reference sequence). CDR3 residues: CASGRTDISYNEQFF. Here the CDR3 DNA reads TGTGCCAGTGGCAGGACAGACATCTCCTACAATGAGCAGTTCTTC.